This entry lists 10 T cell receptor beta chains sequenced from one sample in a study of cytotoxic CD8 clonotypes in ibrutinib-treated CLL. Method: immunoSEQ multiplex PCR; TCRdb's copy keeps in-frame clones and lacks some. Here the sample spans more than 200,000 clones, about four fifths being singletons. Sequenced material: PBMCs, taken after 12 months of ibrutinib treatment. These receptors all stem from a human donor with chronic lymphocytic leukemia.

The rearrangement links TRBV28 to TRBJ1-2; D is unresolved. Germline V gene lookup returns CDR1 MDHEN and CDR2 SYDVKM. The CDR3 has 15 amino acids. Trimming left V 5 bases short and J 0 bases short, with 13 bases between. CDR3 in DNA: TGTGCCAGCAGTCAATTGACACCCACTAACTATGGCTACACCTTC. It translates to CASSQLTPTNYGYTF.

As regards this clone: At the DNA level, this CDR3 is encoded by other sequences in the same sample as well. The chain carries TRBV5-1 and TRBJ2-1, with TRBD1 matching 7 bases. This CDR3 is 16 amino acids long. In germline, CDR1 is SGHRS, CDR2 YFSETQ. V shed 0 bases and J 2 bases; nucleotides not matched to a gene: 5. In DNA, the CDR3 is TGCGCCAGCAGCTTGGCCAGGACAGGACCCTACAATGAGCAGTTCTTC. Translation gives CASSLARTGPYNEQFF.

The CDR3 region is CASSPTGGKTGELFF. The CDR3 DNA is TGTGCCAGCAGTCCTACAGGGGGTAAAACCGGGGAGCTGTTTTTT. The chain recombines TRBV7-3 with TRBJ2-2; 8 nucleotides align to TRBD1. The CDR3 spans 15 residues. Germline lookup yields CDR1 SGHTA and CDR2 FQGTGA. V was clipped by 6 bases and J by 5 bases; unmatched bases: 8.

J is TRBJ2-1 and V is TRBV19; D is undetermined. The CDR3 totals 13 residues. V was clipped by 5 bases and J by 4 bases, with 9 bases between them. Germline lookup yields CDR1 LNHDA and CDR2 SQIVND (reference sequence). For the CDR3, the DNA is TGTGCCAGTAGTTTCTCGGGTTACAATGAGCAGTTCTTC. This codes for CASSFSGYNEQFF.

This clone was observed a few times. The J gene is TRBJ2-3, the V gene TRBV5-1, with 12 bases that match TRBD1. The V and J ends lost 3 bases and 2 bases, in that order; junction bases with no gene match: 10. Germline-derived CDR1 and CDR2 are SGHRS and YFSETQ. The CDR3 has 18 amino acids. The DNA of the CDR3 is TGCGCCAGCAGCTCCCCAAGTCCGGGACAGGGGGCCACAGATACGCAGTATTTT. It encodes CASSSPSPGQGATDTQYF.

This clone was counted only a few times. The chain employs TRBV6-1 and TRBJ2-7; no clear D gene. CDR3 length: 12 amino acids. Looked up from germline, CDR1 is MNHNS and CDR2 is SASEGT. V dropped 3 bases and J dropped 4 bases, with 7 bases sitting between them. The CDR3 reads CASSDHLYEQYF. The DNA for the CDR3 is TGTGCCAGCAGTGACCACCTTTACGAGCAGTACTTC.

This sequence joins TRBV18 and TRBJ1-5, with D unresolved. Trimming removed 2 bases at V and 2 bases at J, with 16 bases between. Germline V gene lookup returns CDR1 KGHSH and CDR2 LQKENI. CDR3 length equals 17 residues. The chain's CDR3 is CASSPFVSDRGNQPQHF. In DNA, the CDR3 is TGTGCCAGCTCACCATTCGTTTCGGACCGCGGCAATCAGCCCCAGCATTTT.

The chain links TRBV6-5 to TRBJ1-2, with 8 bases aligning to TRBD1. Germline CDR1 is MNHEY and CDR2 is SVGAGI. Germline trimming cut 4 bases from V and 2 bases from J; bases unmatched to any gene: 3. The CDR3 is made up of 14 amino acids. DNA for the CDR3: TGTGCCAGCAGTTCCCGGACAGGGAACTATGGCTACACCTTC. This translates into CASSSRTGNYGYTF.

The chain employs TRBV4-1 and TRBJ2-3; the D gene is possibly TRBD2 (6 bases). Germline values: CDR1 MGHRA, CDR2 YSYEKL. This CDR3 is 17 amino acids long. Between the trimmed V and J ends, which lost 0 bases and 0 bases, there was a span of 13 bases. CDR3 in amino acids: CASSQDYLGTSTDTQYF. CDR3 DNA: TGCGCCAGCAGCCAAGATTACTTAGGGACTAGCACAGATACGCAGTATTTT.

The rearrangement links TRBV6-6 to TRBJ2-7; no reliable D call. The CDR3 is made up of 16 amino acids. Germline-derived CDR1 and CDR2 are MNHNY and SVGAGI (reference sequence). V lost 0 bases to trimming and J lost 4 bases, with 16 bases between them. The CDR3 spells CASSYSIKEQTYEQYF. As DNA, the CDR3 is TGTGCCAGCAGTTACTCGATAAAGGAACAGACGTACGAGCAGTACTTC.